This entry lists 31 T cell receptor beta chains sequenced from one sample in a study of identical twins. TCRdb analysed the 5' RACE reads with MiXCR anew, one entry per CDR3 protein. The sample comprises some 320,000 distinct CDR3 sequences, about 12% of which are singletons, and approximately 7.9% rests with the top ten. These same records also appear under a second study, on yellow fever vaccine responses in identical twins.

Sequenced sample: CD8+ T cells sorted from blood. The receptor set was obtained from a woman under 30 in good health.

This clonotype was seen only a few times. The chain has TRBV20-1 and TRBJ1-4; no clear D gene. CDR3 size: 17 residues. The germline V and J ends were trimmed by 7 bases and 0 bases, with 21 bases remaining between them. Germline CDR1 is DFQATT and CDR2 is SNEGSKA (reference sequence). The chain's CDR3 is CSGKTGTASTTNEKLFF. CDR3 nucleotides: TGCAGTGGAAAGACCGGTACAGCGTCTACAACTAATGAAAAACTGTTTTTT.

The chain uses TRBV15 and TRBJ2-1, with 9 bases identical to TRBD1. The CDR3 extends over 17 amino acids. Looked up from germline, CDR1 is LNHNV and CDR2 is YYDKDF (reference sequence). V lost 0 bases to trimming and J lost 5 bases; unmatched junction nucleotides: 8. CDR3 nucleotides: TGTGCCACCAGCAGAGATCCAGACAGGGGGAGAGACAATGAGCAGTTCTTC. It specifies CATSRDPDRGRDNEQFF.

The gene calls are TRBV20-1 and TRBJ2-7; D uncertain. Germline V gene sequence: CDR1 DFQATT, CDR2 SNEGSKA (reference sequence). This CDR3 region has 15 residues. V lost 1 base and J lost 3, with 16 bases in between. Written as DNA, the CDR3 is TGCAGTGCTAGAGGGCTCCGATCCCCTCTCTACGAGCAGTACGTC. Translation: CSARGLRSPLYEQYV.

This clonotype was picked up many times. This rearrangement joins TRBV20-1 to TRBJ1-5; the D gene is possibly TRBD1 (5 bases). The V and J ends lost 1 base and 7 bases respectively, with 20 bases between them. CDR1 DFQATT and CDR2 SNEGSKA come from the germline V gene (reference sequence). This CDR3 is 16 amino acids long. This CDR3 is CSARGGLQGIVQPQHF. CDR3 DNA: TGCAGTGCTAGAGGAGGCTTGCAGGGAATCGTCCAGCCCCAGCATTTT.

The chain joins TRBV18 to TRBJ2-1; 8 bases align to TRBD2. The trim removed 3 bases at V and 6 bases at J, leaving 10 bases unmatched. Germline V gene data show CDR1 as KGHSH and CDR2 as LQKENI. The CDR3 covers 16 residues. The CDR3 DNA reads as TGTGCCAGCTCACCTGGGCAAGCGGGAGTGATCAATGAGCAGTTCTTC. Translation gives CASSPGQAGVINEQFF.

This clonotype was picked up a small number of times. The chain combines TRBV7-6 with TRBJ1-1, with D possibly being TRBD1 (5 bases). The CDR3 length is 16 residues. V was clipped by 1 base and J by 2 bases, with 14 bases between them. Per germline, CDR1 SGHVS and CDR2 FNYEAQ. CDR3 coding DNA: TGTGCCAGCAGCTTAGTTGAGGGACGGACAAACACTGAAGCTTTCTTT. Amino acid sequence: CASSLVEGRTNTEAFF.

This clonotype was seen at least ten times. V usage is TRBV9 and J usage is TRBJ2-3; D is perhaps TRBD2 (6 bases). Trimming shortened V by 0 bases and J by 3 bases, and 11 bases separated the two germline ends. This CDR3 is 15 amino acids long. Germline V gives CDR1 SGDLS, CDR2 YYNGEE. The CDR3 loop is CASSVALLATDTQYF. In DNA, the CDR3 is TGTGCCAGCAGCGTAGCTTTACTAGCAACAGATACGCAGTATTTT.

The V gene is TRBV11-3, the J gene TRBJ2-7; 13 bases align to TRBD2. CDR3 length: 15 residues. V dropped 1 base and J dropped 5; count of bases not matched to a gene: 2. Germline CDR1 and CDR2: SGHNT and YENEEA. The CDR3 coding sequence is TGTGCCAGCAGCTTAGCCGGGACTAGCGGGAACGAGCAGTACTTC. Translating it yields CASSLAGTSGNEQYF.

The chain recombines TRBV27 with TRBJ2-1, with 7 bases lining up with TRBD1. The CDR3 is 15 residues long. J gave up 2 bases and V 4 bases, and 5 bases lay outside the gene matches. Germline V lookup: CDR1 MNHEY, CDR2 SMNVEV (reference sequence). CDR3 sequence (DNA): TGTGCCAGCAGTTCTGACAGGGAGACCTACAATGAGCAGTTCTTC. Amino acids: CASSSDRETYNEQFF.

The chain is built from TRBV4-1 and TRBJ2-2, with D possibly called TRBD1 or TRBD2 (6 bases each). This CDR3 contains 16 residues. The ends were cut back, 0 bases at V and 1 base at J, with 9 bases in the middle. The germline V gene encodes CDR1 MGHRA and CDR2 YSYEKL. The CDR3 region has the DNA TGCGCCAGCAGCCAAGAGGGGGGCGGGAACACCGGGGAGCTGTTTTTT. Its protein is CASSQEGGGNTGELFF.

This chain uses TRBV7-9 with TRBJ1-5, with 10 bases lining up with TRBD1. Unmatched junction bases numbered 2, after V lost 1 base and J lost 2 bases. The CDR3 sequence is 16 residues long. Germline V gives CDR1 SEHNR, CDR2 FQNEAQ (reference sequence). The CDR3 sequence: CASSLEGTGGNQPQHF. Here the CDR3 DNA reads TGTGCCAGCAGCTTAGAAGGGACAGGGGGCAATCAGCCCCAGCATTTT.

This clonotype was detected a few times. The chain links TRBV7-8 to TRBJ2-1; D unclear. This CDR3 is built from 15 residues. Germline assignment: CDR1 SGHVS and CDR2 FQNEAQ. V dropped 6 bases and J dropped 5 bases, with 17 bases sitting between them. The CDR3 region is CASRHSGIGDNEQFF. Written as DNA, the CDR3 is TGTGCCAGCAGACACTCAGGTATCGGAGACAATGAGCAGTTCTTC. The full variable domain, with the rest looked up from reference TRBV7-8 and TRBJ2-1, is GAGVSQSPRYKVAKRGQDVALRCDPISGHVSLFWYQQALGQGPEFLTYFQNEAQLDKSGLPSDRFFAERPEGSVSTLKIQRTQQEDSAVYLCASRHSGIGDNEQFFGPGTRLTVL.

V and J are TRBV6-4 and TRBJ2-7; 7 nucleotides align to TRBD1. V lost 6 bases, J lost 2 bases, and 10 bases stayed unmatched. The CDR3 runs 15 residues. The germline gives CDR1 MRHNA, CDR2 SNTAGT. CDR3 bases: TGTGCCAGCAGCCCTAGACAGGGTGAGGCCTACGAGCAGTACGTC. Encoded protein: CASSPRQGEAYEQYV.

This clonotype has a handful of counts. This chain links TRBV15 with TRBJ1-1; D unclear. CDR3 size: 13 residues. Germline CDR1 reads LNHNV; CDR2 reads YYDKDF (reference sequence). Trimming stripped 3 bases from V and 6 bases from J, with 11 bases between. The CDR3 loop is CATSSDPGAEAFF. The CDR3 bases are TGTGCCACCAGCAGCGACCCGGGCGCTGAAGCTTTCTTT.

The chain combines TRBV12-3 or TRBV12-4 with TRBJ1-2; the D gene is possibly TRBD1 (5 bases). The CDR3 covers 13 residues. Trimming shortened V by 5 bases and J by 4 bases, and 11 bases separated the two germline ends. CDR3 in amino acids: CASSLDTTYGYTF. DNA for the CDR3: TGTGCCAGCAGTCTGGACACAACCTATGGCTACACCTTC.

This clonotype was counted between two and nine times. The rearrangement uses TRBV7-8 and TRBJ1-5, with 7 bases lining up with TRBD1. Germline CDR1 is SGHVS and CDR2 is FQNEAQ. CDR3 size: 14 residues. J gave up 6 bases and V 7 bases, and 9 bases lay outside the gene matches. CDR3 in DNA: TGTGCCAGCACGGGTGGGACAGACGGTCAGCCCCAGCATTTT. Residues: CASTGGTDGQPQHF.

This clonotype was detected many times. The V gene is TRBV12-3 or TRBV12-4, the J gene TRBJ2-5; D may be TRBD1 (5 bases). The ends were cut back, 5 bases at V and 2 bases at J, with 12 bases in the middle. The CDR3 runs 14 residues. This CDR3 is CASSPLRTQETQYF. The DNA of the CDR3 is TGTGCCAGCAGTCCTCTCCGGACACAAGAGACCCAGTACTTC.

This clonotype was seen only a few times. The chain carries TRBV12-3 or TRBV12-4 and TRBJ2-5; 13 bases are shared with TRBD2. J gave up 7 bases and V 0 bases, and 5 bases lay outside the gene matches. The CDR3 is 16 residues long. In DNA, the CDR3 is TGTGCCAGCAGTTTAGCGGGACTAGCGGGATTGGTGACCCAGTACTTC. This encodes CASSLAGLAGLVTQYF.

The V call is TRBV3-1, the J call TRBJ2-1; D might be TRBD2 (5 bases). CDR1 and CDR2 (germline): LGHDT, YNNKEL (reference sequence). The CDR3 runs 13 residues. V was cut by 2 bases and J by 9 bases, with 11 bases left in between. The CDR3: CASSQSRDSEQFF. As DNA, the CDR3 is TGTGCCAGCAGCCAAAGTCGGGATAGTGAGCAGTTCTTC.

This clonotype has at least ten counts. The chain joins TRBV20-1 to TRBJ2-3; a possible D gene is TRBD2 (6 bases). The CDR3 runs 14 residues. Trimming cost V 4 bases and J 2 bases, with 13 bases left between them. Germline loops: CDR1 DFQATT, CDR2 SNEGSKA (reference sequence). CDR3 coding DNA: TGCAGTGCTATTGATATGCGGGACACAGATACGCAGTATTTT. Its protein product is CSAIDMRDTDTQYF.

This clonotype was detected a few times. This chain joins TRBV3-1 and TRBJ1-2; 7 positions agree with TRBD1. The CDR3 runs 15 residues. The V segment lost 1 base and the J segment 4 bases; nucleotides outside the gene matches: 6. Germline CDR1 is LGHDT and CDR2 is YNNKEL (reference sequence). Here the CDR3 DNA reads TGTGCCAGCAGCCAAGGAACCGGGACAGCCTATGGCTACACCTTC. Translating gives CASSQGTGTAYGYTF.

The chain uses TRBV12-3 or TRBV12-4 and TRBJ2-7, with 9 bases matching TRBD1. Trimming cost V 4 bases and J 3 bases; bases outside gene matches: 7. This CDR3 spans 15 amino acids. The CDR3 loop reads CASSSQGAPGYEQYF. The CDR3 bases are TGTGCCAGCAGTTCACAGGGGGCTCCGGGCTACGAGCAGTACTTC.

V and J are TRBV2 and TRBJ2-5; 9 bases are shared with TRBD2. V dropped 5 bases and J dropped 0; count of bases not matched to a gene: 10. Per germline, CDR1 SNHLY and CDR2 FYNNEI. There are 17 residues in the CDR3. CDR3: CASSSGTSSKYQETQYF. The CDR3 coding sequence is TGTGCCAGCAGTTCCGGGACTAGCTCTAAGTACCAAGAGACCCAGTACTTC.

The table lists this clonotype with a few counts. In DNA, the CDR3 is TGTGCCAGCTCACCGACGGGACAGCACACTGAAGCTTTCTTT. Residues: CASSPTGQHTEAFF. This sequence joins TRBV18 and TRBJ1-1; 7 bases line up with TRBD1. This CDR3 region has 14 residues. V dropped 3 bases and J dropped 3; count of bases not matched to a gene: 4. Germline values: CDR1 KGHSH, CDR2 LQKENI.

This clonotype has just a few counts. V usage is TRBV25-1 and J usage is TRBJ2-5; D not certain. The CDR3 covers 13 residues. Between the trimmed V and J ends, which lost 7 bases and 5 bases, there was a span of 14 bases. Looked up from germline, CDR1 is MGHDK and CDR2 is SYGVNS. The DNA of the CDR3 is TGTGCCAGCAAAACCGGGTTAGGGGAGACCCAGTACTTC. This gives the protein CASKTGLGETQYF.

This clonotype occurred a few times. DNA for the CDR3: TGTGCCAGCAGTCTCTACTTAGCGGGAGGGCCGAACACCGGGGAGCTGTTTTTT. It encodes CASSLYLAGGPNTGELFF. This chain uses TRBV27 with TRBJ2-2; TRBD2 aligns across 11 bases. Germline V CDR1 and CDR2: MNHEY, SMNVEV (reference sequence). Unmatched junction bases numbered 8, after V lost 5 bases and J lost 0 bases. The CDR3 has 18 amino acids.

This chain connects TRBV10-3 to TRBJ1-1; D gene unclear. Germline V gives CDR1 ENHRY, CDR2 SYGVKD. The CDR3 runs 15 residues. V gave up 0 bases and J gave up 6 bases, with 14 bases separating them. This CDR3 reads CAISESGGRAAEAFF. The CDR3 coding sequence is TGTGCCATCAGTGAGTCGGGCGGCAGAGCAGCTGAAGCTTTCTTT.

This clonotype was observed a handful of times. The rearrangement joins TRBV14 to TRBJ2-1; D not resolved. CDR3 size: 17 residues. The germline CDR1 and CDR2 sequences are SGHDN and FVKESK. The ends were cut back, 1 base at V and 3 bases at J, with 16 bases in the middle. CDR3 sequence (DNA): TGTGCCAGCAGCCAAGGTAACGGCATCCACTACTACAATGAGCAGTTCTTC. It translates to CASSQGNGIHYYNEQFF. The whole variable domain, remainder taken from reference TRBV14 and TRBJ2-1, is EAGVTQFPSHSVIEKGQTVTLRCDPISGHDNLYWYRRVMGKEIKFLLHFVKESKQDESGMPNNRFLAERTGGTYSTLKVQPAELEDSGVYFCASSQGNGIHYYNEQFFGPGTRLTVL.

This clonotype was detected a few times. The CDR3: CASSLDRSFNSYNEQFF. DNA of the CDR3: TGCGCCAGCAGCTTGGACAGGTCCTTCAACTCCTACAATGAGCAGTTCTTC. The V call is TRBV5-1, the J call TRBJ2-1, with a tentative D call TRBD1 (5 bases). CDR3 length equals 17 residues. Germline loops: CDR1 SGHRS, CDR2 YFSETQ. Trimming removed 0 bases at V and 0 bases at J, with 13 bases between.

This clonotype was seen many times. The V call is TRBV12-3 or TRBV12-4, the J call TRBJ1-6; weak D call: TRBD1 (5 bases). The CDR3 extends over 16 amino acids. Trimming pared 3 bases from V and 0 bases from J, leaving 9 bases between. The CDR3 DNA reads TGTGCCAGCAGTTTGGGGCAGGTCTCCTATAATTCACCCCTCCACTTT. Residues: CASSLGQVSYNSPLHF.

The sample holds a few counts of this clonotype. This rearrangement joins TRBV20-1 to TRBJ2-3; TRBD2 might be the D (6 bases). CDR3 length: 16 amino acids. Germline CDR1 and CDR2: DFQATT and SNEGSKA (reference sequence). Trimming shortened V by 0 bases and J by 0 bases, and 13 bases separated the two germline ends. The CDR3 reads CSARDLGGSSTDTQYF. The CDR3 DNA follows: TGCAGTGCTAGAGATCTTGGGGGGTCAAGCACAGATACGCAGTATTTT.